This entry concerns a single T cell receptor beta chain. No antigen is known for it. This sample is drawn from a study of CD8 T cells in ankylosing spondylitis. Findings and caveats of the study: In ankylosing spondylitis blood, a motif of roughly eight highly homologous TCR beta variants appeared characteristic. As reported, disease-linked clones showed significant enrichment in matched ankylosing spondylitis synovial fluid. Some motif variants had been reported before (in reactive arthritis synovial fluid and blood).

5'-RACE, quantitative and with molecular barcodes, yielded the TCR beta libraries. MiXCR, applied by TCRdb to the 5' RACE reads, yields one record per CDR3 protein. The sample consists of around 130,000 distinct CDR3 sequences, 17% of them appearing once. This CDR3 contains 14 residues. The ends were cut back, 3 bases at V and 0 bases at J, with 6 bases in the middle. Per the germline V gene, CDR1 is MDHEN and CDR2 is SYDVKM. The chain recombines TRBV28 with TRBJ2-1, with D unresolved. Sequencing used blood, either unsorted or a sorted T cell fraction (not recorded which). The TCR was taken from a male donor with ankylosing spondylitis. In DNA, the CDR3 is TGTGCCAGCAGTTTCCGGGCCTCCTACAATGAGCAGTTCTTC. It specifies CASSFRASYNEQFF.